This T cell receptor (beta chain) originates from a study of molecular identifiers for immune sequencing clone quantification. Findings and limits, study-wide: Clones that had above 20 RNA copies took up over 97% of effector molecules but under 1% in naive cells. Clone sizes could be underestimated for highly expanded clones when identical TCR molecules share a barcode.

Listed TCR primers and previously described methods were used for bulk TCR libraries. One entry per CDR3 protein results from TCRdb running MiXCR on the PCR reads. The sample includes roughly 50,000 distinct CDR3 sequences, roughly 38% of them seen just once. Preparation of naive CD8 libraries involved about 18,000 to 1,000,000 sorted cells and 10%, 30% or 50% RNA. A remark on this clonotype: Its antigen is unknown.

Germline values: CDR1 DFQATT, CDR2 SNEGSKA (reference sequence). This CDR3 contains 15 residues. Trimming removed 4 bases at V and 4 bases at J, with 18 bases between. The chain uses TRBV20-1 and TRBJ2-3, with a tentative D call TRBD2 (5 bases). This TCR was recovered from a human donor in good health. Some libraries in this study had Jurkat cell RNA spiked in. Sequencing used naive CD8+ T cells from blood, with Jurkat cell RNA spiked in. The subset here: FACS-sorted CD8+CD4-CCR7+CD45RA+ naive T cells. CDR3 DNA: TGCAGTGCTACCGACTTAGGGAGTAGCGCAGATACGCAGTATTTT. Translated: CSATDLGSSADTQYF.